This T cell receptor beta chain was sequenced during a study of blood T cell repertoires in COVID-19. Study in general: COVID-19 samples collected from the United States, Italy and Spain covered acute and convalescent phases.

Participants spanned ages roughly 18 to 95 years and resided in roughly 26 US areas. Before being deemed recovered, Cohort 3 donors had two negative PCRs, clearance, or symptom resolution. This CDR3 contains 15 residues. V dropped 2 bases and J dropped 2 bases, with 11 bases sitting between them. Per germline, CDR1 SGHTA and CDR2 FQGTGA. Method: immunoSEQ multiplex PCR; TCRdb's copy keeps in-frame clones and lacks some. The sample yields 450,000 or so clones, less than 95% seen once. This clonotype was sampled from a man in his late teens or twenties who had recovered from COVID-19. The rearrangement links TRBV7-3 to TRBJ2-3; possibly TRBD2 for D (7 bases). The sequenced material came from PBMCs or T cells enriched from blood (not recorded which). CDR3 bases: TGTGCCAGCAGCTTACAGGGGAGGGACACAGATACGCAGTATTTT. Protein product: CASSLQGRDTDTQYF.